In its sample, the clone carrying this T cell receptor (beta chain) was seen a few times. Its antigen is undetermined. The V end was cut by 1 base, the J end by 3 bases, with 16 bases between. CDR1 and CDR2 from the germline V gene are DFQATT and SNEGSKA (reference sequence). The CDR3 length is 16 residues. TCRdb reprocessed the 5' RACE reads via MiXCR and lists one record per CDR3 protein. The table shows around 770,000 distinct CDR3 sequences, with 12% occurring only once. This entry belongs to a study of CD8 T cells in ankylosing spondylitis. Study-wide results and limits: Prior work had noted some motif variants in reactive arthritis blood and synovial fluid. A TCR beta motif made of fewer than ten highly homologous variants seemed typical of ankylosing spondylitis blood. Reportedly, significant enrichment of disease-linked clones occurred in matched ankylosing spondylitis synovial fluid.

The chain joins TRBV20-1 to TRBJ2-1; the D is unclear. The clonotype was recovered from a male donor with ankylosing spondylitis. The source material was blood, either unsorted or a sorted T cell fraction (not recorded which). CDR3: CSARVTTARGYNEQFF. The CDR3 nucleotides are TGCAGTGCTAGAGTTACGACGGCGCGTGGCTACAATGAGCAGTTCTTC.